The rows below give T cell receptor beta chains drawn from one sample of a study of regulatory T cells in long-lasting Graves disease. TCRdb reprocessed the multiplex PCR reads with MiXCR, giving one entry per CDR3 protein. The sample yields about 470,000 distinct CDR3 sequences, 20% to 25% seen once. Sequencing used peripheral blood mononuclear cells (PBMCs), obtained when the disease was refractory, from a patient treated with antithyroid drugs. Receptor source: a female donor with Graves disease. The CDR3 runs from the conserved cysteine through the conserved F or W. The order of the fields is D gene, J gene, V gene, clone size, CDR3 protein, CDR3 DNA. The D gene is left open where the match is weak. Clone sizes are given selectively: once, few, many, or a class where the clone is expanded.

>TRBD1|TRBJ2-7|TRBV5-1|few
CASSITGRTGDEQYF
TGCGCCAGCAGCATTACCGGGCGGACAGGTGACGAGCAGTACTTC
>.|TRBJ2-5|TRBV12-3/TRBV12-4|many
CASSRRREETQYF
TGTGCCAGCAGTCGGCGGCGAGAAGAGACCCAGTACTTC
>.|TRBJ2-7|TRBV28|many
CASSFPSKPGERTYEQYF
TGTGCCAGCAGTTTCCCATCCAAGCCGGGAGAGAGAACCTACGAGCAGTACTTC
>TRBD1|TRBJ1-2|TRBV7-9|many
CASSNHDTGGVHDGYTF
TGTGCCAGCAGCAACCATGATACAGGGGGCGTTCACGATGGCTACACCTTC
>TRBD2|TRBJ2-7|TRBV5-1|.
CASSSGLAGVGLYEQYF
TGCGCCAGCAGCTCGGGACTAGCGGGAGTCGGACTCTACGAGCAGTACTTC
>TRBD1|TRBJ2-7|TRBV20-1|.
CSARGGRGRADEQYF
TGCAGTGCTAGAGGGGGCAGGGGGCGTGCCGACGAGCAGTACTTC
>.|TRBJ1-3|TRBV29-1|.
CSVTAGNTIYF
TGCAGCGTTACTGCTGGAAACACCATATATTTT
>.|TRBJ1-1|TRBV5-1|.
CASSLYGDWNTEAFF
TGCGCCAGCAGCTTGTATGGGGATTGGAACACTGAAGCTTTCTTT
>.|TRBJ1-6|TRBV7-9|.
CASSTGKSPLHF
TGTGCCAGCAGCACGGGGAAATCACCCCTCCACTTT
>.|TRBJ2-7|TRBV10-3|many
CAISDDGTVREQYF
TGTGCCATCAGTGACGACGGCACTGTTCGCGAGCAGTACTTC
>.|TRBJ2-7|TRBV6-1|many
CASSVNPYYEQYF
TGTGCCAGCAGTGTAAACCCCTACTACGAGCAGTACTTC